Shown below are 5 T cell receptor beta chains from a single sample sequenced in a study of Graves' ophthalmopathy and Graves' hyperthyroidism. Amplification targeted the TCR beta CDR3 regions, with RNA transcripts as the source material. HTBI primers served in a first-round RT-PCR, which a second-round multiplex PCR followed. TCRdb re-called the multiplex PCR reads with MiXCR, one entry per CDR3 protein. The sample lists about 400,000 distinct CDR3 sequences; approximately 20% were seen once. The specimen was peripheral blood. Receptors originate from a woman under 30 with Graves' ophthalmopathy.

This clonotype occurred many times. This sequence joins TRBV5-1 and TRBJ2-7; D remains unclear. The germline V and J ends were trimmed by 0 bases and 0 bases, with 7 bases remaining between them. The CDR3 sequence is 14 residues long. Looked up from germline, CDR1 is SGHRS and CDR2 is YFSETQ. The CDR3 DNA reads TGCGCCAGCAGCTTGGGACACTACTCCTACGAGCAGTACTTC. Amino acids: CASSLGHYSYEQYF.

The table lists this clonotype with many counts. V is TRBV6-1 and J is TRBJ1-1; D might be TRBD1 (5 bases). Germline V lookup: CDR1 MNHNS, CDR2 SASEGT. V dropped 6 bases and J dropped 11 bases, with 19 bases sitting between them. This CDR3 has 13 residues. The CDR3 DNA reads TGTGCCAGCAGCCAAAATCAGGGACTGCATGCTTTCTTT. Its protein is CASSQNQGLHAFF.

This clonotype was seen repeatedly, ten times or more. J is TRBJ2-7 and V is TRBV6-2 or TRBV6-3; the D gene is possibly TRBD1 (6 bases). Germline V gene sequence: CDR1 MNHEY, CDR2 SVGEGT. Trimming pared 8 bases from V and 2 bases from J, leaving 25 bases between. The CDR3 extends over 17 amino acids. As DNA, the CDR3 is TGTGCCAGCGTTTACGTTATGGACAGCCCAAAAGCCTACGAGCAGTACTTC. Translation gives CASVYVMDSPKAYEQYF.

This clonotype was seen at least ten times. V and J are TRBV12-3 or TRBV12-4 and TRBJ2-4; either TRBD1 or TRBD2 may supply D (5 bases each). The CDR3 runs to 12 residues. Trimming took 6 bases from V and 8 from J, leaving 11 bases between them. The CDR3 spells CASRGVGDIQYF. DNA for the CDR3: TGTGCCAGCAGGGGGGTAGGGGACATTCAGTACTTC.

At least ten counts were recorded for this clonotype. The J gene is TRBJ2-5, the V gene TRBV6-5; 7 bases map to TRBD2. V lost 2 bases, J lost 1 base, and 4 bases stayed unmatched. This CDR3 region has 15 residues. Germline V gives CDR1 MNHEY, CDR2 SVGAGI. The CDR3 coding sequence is TGTGCCAGCAGTTACCTTGGGACTACCCAAGAGACCCAGTACTTC. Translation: CASSYLGTTQETQYF.